This T cell receptor (beta chain) is drawn from a study of blood T cell repertoires in COVID-19. In germline, CDR1 is KGHSH, CDR2 LQKENI. The junction had 5 bases not matched to a gene; V was cut back by 3 bases and J by 4 bases. This CDR3 is 15 amino acids long. The data were produced by immunoSEQ multiplex PCR, yet TCRdb's version contains in-frame clones alone and is incomplete. Among about 87,000 clones listed, 75% were seen once. This TCR came from a woman aged 45-60 years with acute or convalescent COVID-19. The gene calls are TRBV18 and TRBJ1-2; 10 positions agree with TRBD1. The sequenced material came from peripheral blood. The DNA for the CDR3 is TGTGCCAGCTCACCCTTGGGACAGGGGATCTATGGCTACACCTTC. It specifies CASSPLGQGIYGYTF.